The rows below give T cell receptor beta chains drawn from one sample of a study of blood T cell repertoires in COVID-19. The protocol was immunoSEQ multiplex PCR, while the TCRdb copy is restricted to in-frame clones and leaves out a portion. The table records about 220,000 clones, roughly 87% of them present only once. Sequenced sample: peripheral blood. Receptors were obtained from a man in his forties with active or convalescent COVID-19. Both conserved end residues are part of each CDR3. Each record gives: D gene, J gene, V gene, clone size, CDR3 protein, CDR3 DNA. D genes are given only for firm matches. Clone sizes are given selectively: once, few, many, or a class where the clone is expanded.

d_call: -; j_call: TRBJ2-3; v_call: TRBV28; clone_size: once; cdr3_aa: CASSLWDSSTDTQYF; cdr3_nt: TGTGCCAGCAGTTTATGGGACAGTAGCACAGATACGCAGTATTTT
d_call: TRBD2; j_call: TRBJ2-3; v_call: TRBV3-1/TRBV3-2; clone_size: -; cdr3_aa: CASSSSSGRLADTQYF; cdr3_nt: TGTGCCAGCAGCTCGAGTAGCGGGAGGCTGGCAGATACGCAGTATTTT
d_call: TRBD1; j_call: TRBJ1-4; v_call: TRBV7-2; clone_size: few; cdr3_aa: CASSLGLTGGAVEKLFF; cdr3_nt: TGTGCCAGCAGCTTAGGACTTACAGGGGGCGCGGTTGAAAAACTGTTTTTT
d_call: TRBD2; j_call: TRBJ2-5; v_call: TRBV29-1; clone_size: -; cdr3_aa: CSVEAGLAGGETQYF; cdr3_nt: TGCAGCGTTGAGGCGGGACTAGCGGGGGGCGAGACCCAGTACTTC
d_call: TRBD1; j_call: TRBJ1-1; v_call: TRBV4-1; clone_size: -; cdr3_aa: CASSPRTGNTEAFF; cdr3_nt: TGCGCCAGCAGCCCCCGGACAGGGAACACTGAAGCTTTCTTT
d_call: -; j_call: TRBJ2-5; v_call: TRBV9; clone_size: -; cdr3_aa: CASSVDRGRETQYF; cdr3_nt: TGTGCCAGCAGCGTAGATCGGGGTAGAGAGACCCAGTACTTC
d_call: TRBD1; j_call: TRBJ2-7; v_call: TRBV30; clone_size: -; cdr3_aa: CAWGTGNEQYF; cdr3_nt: TGTGCCTGGGGGACAGGGAACGAGCAGTACTTC
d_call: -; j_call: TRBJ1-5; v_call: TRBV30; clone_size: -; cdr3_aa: CAWSPSGIQPQHF; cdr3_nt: TGTGCCTGGAGTCCATCAGGGATCCAGCCCCAGCATTTT
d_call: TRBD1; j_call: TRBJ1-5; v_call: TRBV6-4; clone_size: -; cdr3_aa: CASVQDRGKLTGNQPQHF; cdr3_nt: TGTGCCAGCGTTCAGGACAGGGGGAAACTTACGGGCAATCAGCCCCAGCATTTT
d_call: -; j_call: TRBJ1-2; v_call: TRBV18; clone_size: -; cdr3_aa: CASSQPGGGYGYTF; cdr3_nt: TGTGCCAGCTCACAACCGGGGGGAGGCTATGGCTACACCTTC
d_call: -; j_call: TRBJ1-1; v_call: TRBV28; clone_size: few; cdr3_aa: CASSLVRHTEAFF; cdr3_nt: TGTGCCAGCAGTTTAGTGAGGCACACTGAAGCTTTCTTT
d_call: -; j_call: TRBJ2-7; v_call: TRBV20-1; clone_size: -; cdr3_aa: CSASQIKRLATNPYEQYF; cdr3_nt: TGCAGTGCTAGTCAGATTAAAAGGCTAGCAACTAATCCCTACGAGCAGTACTTC
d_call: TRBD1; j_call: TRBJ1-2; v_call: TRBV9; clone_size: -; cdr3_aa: CASSSKPDRGSGYTF; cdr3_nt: TGTGCCAGCAGCTCTAAACCCGACAGGGGGTCCGGCTACACCTTC
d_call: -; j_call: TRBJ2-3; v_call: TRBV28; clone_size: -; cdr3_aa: CASSRDSTWDTQYF; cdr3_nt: TGTGCCAGCAGCCGGGACTCCACCTGGGATACGCAGTATTTT
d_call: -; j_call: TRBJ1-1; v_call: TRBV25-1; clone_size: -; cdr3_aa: CASSGGTEAFF; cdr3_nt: TGTGCCAGCAGTGGCGGGACTGAAGCTTTCTTT
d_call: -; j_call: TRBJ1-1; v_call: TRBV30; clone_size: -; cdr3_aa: CAWSPRSARWAFF; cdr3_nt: TGTGCCTGGAGTCCTCGGTCCGCCCGGTGGGCTTTCTTT
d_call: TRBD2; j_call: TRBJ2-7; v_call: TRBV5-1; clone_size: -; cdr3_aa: CASSLGLAGGPPHEQYF; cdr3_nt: TGCGCCAGCAGCTTGGGGCTAGCGGGGGGGCCCCCCCACGAGCAGTACTTC
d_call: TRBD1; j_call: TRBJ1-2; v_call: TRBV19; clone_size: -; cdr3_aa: CASSTHGTGGNGYTF; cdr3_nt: TGTGCCAGTAGTACCCACGGGACAGGGGGGAACGGCTACACCTTC
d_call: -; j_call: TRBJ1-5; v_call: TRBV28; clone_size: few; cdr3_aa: CASSSTIGNQPQHF; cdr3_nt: TGTGCCAGCAGTTCTACCATCGGCAATCAGCCCCAGCATTTT
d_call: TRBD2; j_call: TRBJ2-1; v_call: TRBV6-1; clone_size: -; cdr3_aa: CASSGLAGRSYNEQFF; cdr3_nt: TGTGCCAGCAGTGGACTAGCGGGACGCTCCTACAATGAGCAGTTCTTC
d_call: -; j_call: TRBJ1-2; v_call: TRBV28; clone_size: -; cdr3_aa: CASSGGGNYGYTF; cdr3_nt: TGTGCCAGCAGTGGGGGGGGAAACTATGGCTACACCTTC
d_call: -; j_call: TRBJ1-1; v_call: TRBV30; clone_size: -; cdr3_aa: CAWSLRGGGGNTEAFF; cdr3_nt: TGTGCCTGGAGTCTACGGGGGGGTGGAGGCAACACTGAAGCTTTCTTT
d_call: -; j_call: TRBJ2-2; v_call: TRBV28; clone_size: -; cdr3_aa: CASSSPGQHTGELFF; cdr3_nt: TGTGCCAGCAGTTCCCCCGGACAGCACACCGGGGAGCTGTTTTTT
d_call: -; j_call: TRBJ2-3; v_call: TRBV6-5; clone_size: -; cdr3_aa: CASSYPGDTQYF; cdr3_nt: TGTGCCAGCAGTTACCCCGGGGATACGCAGTATTTT
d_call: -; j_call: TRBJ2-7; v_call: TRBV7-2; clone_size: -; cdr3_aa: CASSLVQDSYEQYF; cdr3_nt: TGTGCCAGCAGCTTAGTCCAGGACTCCTACGAGCAGTACTTC
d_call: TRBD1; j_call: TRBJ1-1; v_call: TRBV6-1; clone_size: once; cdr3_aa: CASSETRQGEAFF; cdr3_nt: TGTGCCAGCAGTGAAACAAGACAGGGTGAAGCTTTCTTT